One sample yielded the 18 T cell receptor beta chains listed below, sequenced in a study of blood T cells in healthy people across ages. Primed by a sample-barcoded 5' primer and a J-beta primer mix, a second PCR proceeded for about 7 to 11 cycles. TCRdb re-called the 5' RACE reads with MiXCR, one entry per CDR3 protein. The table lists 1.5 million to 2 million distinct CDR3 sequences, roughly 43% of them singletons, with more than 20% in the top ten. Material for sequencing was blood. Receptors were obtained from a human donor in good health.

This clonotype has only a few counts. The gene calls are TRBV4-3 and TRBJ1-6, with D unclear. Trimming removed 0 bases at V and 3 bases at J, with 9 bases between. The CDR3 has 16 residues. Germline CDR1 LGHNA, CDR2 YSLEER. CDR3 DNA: TGCGCCAGCAGCCAAGATATAGAGGGCTATAATTCACCCCTCCACTTT. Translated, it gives CASSQDIEGYNSPLHF.

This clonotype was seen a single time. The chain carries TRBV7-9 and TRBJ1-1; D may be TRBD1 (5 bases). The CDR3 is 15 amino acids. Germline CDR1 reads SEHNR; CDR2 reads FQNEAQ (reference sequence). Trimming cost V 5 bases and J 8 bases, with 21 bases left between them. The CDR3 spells CASSPSPGTVPEAFF. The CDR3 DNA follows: TGTGCCAGCAGCCCGAGCCCAGGGACCGTACCCGAAGCTTTCTTT.

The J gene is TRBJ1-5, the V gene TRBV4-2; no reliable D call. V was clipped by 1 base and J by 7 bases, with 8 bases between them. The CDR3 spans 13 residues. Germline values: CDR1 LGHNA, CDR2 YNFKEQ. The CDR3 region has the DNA TGTGCCAGCAGCCAAGTATTACAACAGCCCCAGCATTTT. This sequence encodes CASSQVLQQPQHF.

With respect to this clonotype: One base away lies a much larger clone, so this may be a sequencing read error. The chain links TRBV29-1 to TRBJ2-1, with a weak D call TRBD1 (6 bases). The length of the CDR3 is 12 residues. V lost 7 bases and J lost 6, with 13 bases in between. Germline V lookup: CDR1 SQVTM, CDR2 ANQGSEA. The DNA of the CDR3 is TGCAGCGCTTCCAACAGGGTCAATGAGCAGTTCTTC. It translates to CSASNRVNEQFF.

CDR3 sequence: CATQFGELFF. For the CDR3, the DNA is TGTGCCACCCAGTTCGGGGAGCTGTTTTTT. The chain joins TRBV12-3 or TRBV12-4 to TRBJ2-2, with D unclear. The CDR3 totals 10 residues. Trimming removed 10 bases from V and 7 bases from J, with 7 bases in between.

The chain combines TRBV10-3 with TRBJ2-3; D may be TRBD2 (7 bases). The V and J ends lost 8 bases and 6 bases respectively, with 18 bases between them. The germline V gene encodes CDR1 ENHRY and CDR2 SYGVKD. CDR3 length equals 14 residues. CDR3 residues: CAIPMGGAEDTQYF. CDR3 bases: TGTGCCATCCCGATGGGGGGGGCTGAGGATACGCAGTATTTT.

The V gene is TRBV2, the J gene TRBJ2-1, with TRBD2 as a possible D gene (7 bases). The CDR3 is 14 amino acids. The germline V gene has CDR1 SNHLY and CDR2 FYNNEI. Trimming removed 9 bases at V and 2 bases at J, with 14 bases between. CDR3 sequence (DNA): TGTGCCAGAGGGGGGGCTAGCCCCTACAATGAGCAGTTCTTC. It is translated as CARGGASPYNEQFF. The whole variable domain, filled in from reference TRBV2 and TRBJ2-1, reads EPEVTQTPSHQVTQMGQEVILRCVPISNHLYFYWYRQILGQKVEFLVSFYNNEISEKSEIFDDQFSVERPDGSNFTLKIRSTKLEDSAMYFCARGGASPYNEQFFGPGTRLTVL.

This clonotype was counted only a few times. The CDR3 is CASRDRGDEKLFF. DNA of the CDR3: TGCGCCAGCCGGGACAGGGGTGACGAAAAACTGTTTTTT. The V gene is TRBV10-2, the J gene TRBJ1-4, with 10 bases identical to TRBD1. CDR3 length equals 13 residues. Losses at the gene ends were 8 bases for V and 8 bases for J; bases not matched to a gene: 5. The germline V gene encodes CDR1 WSHSY and CDR2 SAAADI.

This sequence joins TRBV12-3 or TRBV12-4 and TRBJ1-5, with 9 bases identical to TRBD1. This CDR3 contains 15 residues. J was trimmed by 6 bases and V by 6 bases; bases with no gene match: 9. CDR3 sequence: CASSEDRGRAQPQHF. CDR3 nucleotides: TGTGCCAGCAGCGAGGACAGGGGCCGGGCTCAGCCCCAGCATTTT.

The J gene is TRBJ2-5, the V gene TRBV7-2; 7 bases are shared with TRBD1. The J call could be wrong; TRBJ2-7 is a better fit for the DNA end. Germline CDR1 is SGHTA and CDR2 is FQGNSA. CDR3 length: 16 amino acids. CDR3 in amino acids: CASSLARAGGLYEQYF. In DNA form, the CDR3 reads TGTGCCAGCAGCTTAGCGAGGGCAGGGGGTCTATACGAGCAGTACTTC.

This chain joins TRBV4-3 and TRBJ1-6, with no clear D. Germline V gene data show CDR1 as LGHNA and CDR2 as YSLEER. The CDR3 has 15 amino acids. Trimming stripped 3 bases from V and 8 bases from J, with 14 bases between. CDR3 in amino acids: CASSQEGQLYSPLHF. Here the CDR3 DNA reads TGCGCCAGCAGCCAGGAGGGTCAGCTTTATTCACCCCTCCACTTT.

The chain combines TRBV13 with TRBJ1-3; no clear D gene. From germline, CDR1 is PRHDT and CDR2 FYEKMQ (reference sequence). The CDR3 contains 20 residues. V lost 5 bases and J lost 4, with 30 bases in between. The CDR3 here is CASSPQFHGKFFGSGNTIYF. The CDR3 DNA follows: TGTGCCAGCAGCCCCCAGTTTCACGGGAAGTTCTTCGGCTCCGGAAACACCATATATTTT.

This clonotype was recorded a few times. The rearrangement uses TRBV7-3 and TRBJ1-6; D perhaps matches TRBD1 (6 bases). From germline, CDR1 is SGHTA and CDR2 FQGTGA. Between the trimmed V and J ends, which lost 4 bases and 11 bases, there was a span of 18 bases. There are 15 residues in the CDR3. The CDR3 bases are TGTGCCAGCAGCTCAGGGGTTCGAGTTCAGGCACCCCTCCACTTT. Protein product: CASSSGVRVQAPLHF.

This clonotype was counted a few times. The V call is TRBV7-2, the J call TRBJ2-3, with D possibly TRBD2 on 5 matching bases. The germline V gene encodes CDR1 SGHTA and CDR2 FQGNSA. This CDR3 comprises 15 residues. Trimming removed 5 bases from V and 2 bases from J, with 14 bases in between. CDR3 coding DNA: TGTGCCAGCAGCGTCGATGGGGAGAACACAGATACGCAGTATTTT. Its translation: CASSVDGENTDTQYF.

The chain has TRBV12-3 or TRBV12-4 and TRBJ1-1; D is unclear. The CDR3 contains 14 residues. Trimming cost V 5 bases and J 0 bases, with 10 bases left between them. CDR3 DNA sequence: TGTGCCAGCAGTCCCGGATCTTTGAACACTGAAGCTTTCTTT. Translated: CASSPGSLNTEAFF.

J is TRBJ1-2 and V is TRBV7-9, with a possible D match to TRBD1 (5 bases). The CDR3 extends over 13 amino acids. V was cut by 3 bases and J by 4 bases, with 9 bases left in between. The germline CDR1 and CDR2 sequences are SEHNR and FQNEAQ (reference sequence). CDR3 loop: CASSFLDTYGYTF. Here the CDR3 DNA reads TGTGCCAGCAGCTTTCTGGACACCTATGGCTACACCTTC. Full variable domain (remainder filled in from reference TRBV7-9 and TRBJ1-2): DTGVSQNPRHKITKRGQNVTFRCDPISEHNRLYWYRQTLGQGPEFLTYFQNEAQLEKSRLLSDRFSAERPKGSFSTLEIQRTEQGDSAMYLCASSFLDTYGYTFGSGTRLTVV.

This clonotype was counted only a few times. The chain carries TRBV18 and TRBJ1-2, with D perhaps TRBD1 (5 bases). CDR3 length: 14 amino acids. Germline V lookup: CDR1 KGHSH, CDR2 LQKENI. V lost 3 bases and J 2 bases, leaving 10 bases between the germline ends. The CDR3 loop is CASSPEGVNYGYTF. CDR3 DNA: TGTGCCAGCTCACCCGAAGGGGTCAACTATGGCTACACCTTC.

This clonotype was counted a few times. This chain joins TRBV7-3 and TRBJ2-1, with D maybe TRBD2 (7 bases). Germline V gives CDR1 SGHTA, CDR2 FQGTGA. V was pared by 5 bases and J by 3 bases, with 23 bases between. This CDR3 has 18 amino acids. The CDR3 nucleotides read TGTGCCAGCAGCCCCAGCGGGGCGACAGGCCTTCTCTACAATGAGCAGTTCTTC. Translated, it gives CASSPSGATGLLYNEQFF.